The text below deals with one T cell receptor (beta chain). The antigen this receptor binds is unknown. Per-base qualities were not stored, and no clone one base away is much larger. Other nucleotide sequences in the sample specify the same CDR3. These data come from a study of shared clonotypes between healthy human individuals (dated by TCRdb to the early 2020s). The study in broad terms: Three men and two women, aged 18 to 49 years, made up the cohort. For each donor, CD4 naive and CD4 memory were each given three plates, CD8 naive was given two plates, and CD8 memory was given one plate. Blood TCR repertoires of about five healthy adults were deeply sequenced to estimate repertoire size and the extent of clonotype sharing between individuals. Libraries were prepared and TCR repertoires were sequenced by different laboratories using diverse techniques, in order to increase sequencing depth and limit assay-specific biases. Each donor's leukapheresis produced roughly between about 0.9 and 9.5 billion PBMCs. Summary of the overall study and its limitations: About 5% of naive CD4, around 4% of naive CD8, roughly 2.4% of memory CD4, and 0.4% of memory CD8 clonotypes were shared across several donors. Naive subsets generally had larger estimated clonotype richness than memory subsets. Sampling was restricted to blood, and TCR repertoires in tissues likely differ from the TCR repertoires found in blood. The genetic and exposure-history diversity represented was limited by the small number of donors. Even with the large sequencing depth, rarefaction of the sorted-subset datasets indicated that sequencing was incomplete. Pairwise subsampling led to the expectation that sequencing depth would affect the degree of clonotype sharing among donors. Compared with non-shared clonotypes, clonotypes shared by all four sorted-subset donors had higher generation probabilities.

The donors were healthy, HIV-negative adults who had no recently reported acute infections or vaccinations. Only Caucasian adults living in Nashville, Tennessee, USA were represented among the donors. CD4+ T cells were enriched by magnetic negative selection, after which naive cells were positively selected on CD45RA and the negative fraction was taken as the memory subset. Blood was collected by leukapheresis, and PBMCs were isolated by Ficoll-Histopaque density gradient centrifugation and then cryopreserved in liquid nitrogen vapor phase. Purity and quantity of every magnetically sorted T cell population were checked by analytical flow cytometry. Genomic DNA was isolated from each sorted fraction and quantified by UV absorbance on a Nanodrop 2000c. Using the deep immunoSEQ assay, TCR CDR3 regions were amplified from genomic DNA by multiplex PCR. Extracted genomic DNA from each cell subset was spread evenly across all wells of several immunoSEQ 96-well plates, with each plate serving as a replicate. For sorted subsets, around 0.2 ug genomic DNA, equal to tens of thousands of T cell genomes, was loaded into each replicate PCR. The purified libraries were quantified using a Qubit 3.0 fluorometer, sized with a Bioanalyzer 2100, and then quantified again using the KAPA Library Quantification kit. Each immunoSEQ 96-well plate was sequenced on its own single-read 150-cycle Illumina NextSeq 550 flow cell. In the source study's methods: Because only junctional sequences without quality scores were contained in the immunoSEQ output, filtering matching that applied to full-length reads could not be performed. To assign V/J genes and CDR3, sequences were annotated using PyIR, a Python wrapper for IgBLAST v1.9, with IMGT germline references. Reads were filtered out if the reads had weak V/J assignments (E-value above 1e-6), no CDR3, stop codons, out-of-frame junctions, or ambiguous translated residues. V3J clonotypes were defined as sequences sharing an identical inferred V gene, J gene, and CDR3 amino acid sequence. The percentage overlap between two repertoires was calculated by dividing the number of shared unique clonotypes by the size of the smaller repertoire. Three approaches were used to assess repertoire richness: RTK rarefaction, the Chao1 estimator, and Recon v2.1 estimates of unobserved clonotypes. Generation probabilities were computed with OLGA for all TCRbeta clonotypes obtained by the gDNA method from a few donors. The clones in this table, taken by TCRdb from immuneACCESS, are in-frame only. Not every clone is retained; where verified, under half of the shortfall comes from an unresolved V gene, and the cause of the rest is unknown. V and J calls and clone size are as listed in that table; D and trimming were resolved from the DNA. In all, the sample holds millions of clones, and around 90% of those were seen once. Around 0.14% of the sample comes from the top ten.

This clonotype was obtained from a man younger than 35 in good health. The sequenced material came from naive CD4+ T cells sorted from blood. The intended sense of this specimen's cell subset or site label: CD45RA+ positively selected.

The base sequence is TGTGCCAGCAGTTACTCGGCAGGCTATGGCTACACCTTC. It specifies CASSYSAGYGYTF. The chain joins TRBV6-5 to TRBJ1-2, with the identity of the D gene unclear. V and J are truncated by 0 bases and 4 bases respectively, leaving an intervening sequence of 6 bases. CDR1 MNHEY and CDR2 SVGAGI are derived from the germline V gene. Including the terminal cysteine and phenylalanine, the CDR3 comprises 13 residues. The entry retains the CDR3 DNA only, 39 bases that are in frame from base 1.